These 18 T cell receptor beta chains share one sample of origin, sequenced in a study of blood T cell repertoires in COVID-19. Sequencing was performed with immunoSEQ multiplex PCR; in TCRdb, only in-frame clones are kept and a portion is missing. The sample gives about 120,000 clones, almost 90% of which show up once; 0.88% is in the top ten. What was sequenced was peripheral blood. These receptors came from a woman in her forties or fifties with active or convalescent COVID-19.

V and J are TRBV24-1 and TRBJ2-1; TRBD2 aligns across 13 bases. This CDR3 is built from 18 residues. The ends lost 6 bases at V and 4 bases at J; junction bases unmatched: 11. Germline CDR1 is KGHDR and CDR2 is SFDVKD. The CDR3 region has the DNA TGTGCCACCAGTCCTGCACTAGCGGGAGGGCCGACATACAATGAGCAGTTCTTC. It translates to CATSPALAGGPTYNEQFF.

The CDR3 nucleotides read TGCAGCGTTGAAACATCTAATAGCTTCTACAATGAGCAGTTCTTC. Translation: CSVETSNSFYNEQFF. V and J are TRBV29-1 and TRBJ2-1; D is undetermined. Trimming pared 2 bases from V and 3 bases from J, leaving 14 bases between. The CDR3 runs 15 residues. Germline V gene sequence: CDR1 SQVTM, CDR2 ANQGSEA.

The chain combines TRBV19 with TRBJ2-1, with 9 positions matching TRBD2. Unmatched junction bases numbered 7, after V lost 7 bases and J lost 3 bases. The CDR3 has 15 amino acids. Germline lookup yields CDR1 LNHDA and CDR2 SQIVND (reference sequence). The CDR3 DNA follows: TGTGCCAGTACCTTTGGGACTAGCCGCTACAATGAGCAGTTCTTC. Its translation is CASTFGTSRYNEQFF.

The chain couples TRBV2 to TRBJ1-2, with 8 positions matching TRBD1. V lost 0 bases and J lost 4; bases outside the gene matches: 4. The CDR3 has 15 residues. Germline V gene sequence: CDR1 SNHLY, CDR2 FYNNEI. The CDR3 DNA reads as TGTGCCAGCAGTGAAGCGGCAGGGGGCGGCTATGGCTACACCTTC. This translates into CASSEAAGGGYGYTF.

The chain uses TRBV11-3 and TRBJ1-5, with 9 bases aligning to TRBD1. Germline V CDR1 and CDR2: SGHNT, YENEEA. The CDR3 covers 19 residues. V lost 10 bases, J lost 0 bases, and 19 bases stayed unmatched. CDR3 sequence: CAMPWDRDPVVGSNQPQHF. CDR3 bases: TGTGCCATGCCTTGGGACAGGGACCCAGTAGTGGGTAGCAATCAGCCCCAGCATTTT.

The chain joins TRBV9 to TRBJ2-1; 7 bases map to TRBD2. The germline CDR1 and CDR2 sequences are SGDLS and YYNGEE. The CDR3 covers 15 residues. The V gene end was trimmed by 4 bases and the J gene end by 10 bases; junction bases not matched to a gene: 14. CDR3: CASSLTSGKSMEQFF. DNA of the CDR3: TGTGCCAGCAGCTTAACGAGCGGGAAATCTATGGAGCAGTTCTTC. The variable domain in full, completed from reference TRBV9 and TRBJ2-1, reads DSGVTQTPKHLITATGQRVTLRCSPRSGDLSVYWYQQSLDQGLQFLIQYYNGEERAKGNILERFSAQQFPDLHSELNLSSLELGDSALYFCASSLTSGKSMEQFFGPGTRLTVL.

This clone was counted only a few times. The J gene is TRBJ1-6, the V gene TRBV28; TRBD1 is a possible D gene (5 bases). This CDR3 has 12 amino acids. Trimming removed 10 bases at V and 9 bases at J, with 13 bases between. Germline V lookup: CDR1 MDHEN, CDR2 SYDVKM. The CDR3 nucleotides are TGTGCCACCCACGGGGGGGGTTCACCCCTCCACTTT. Protein product: CATHGGGSPLHF.

The V and J genes are TRBV5-4 and TRBJ2-1, with TRBD1 as a possible D gene (5 bases). CDR3 length: 13 amino acids. Trimming cost V 0 bases and J 6 bases, with 7 bases left between them. Germline CDR1 reads SGHNT; CDR2 reads YYREEE (reference sequence). CDR3 amino acids: CASSLGQGNEQFF. The CDR3 DNA sequence: TGTGCCAGCAGCTTGGGTCAGGGCAATGAGCAGTTCTTC.

The chain recombines TRBV7-8 with TRBJ2-3; 10 bases agree with TRBD2. V trimming: 4 bases; J trimming: 5 bases; junction bases outside the gene matches: 6. The CDR3 loop spans 15 amino acids. Per germline, CDR1 SGHVS and CDR2 FQNEAQ. The CDR3 sequence: CASSSSGSGGDTQYF. The DNA of the CDR3 is TGTGCCAGCAGCTCTAGCGGGAGTGGTGGAGATACGCAGTATTTT.

The rearrangement joins TRBV29-1 to TRBJ2-2; D may be TRBD1 (5 bases). The CDR3 totals 15 residues. V was shortened by 0 bases and J by 2 bases, with 10 bases between the two germline ends. Germline lookup yields CDR1 SQVTM and CDR2 ANQGSEA. The CDR3 is CSVEDRQGNTGELFF. CDR3 coding DNA: TGCAGCGTTGAAGACAGGCAGGGAAACACCGGGGAGCTGTTTTTT.

The chain recombines TRBV4-3 with TRBJ1-5; D possibly corresponds to TRBD1 (6 bases). CDR1 is LGHNA and CDR2 is YSLEER in the germline V gene. The CDR3 sequence is 20 residues long. Trimming pared 3 bases from V and 0 bases from J, leaving 24 bases between. This chain's CDR3 is CASSQDYDPLGQYSNQPQHF. The CDR3 DNA reads as TGCGCCAGCAGCCAGGATTATGATCCCCTCGGACAGTATAGCAATCAGCCCCAGCATTTT.

The chain's CDR3 is CASTIGQGVGTEAFF. CDR3 in DNA: TGTGCCAGCACAATTGGACAGGGAGTTGGCACTGAAGCTTTCTTT. This chain links TRBV7-9 with TRBJ1-1, with 8 bases matching TRBD1. Germline CDR1 and CDR2: SEHNR and FQNEAQ (reference sequence). The CDR3 loop spans 15 amino acids. J lost 4 bases, V lost 7 bases, and 11 bases had no gene match.

The chain employs TRBV7-9 and TRBJ2-1, with D perhaps matching TRBD1 (5 bases). The CDR3 spans 15 residues. Trimming pared 1 base from V and 0 bases from J, leaving 7 bases between. From germline, CDR1 is SEHNR and CDR2 FQNEAQ (reference sequence). CDR3 DNA: TGTGCCAGCAGCTTAGAAGGGGTCTCCTACAATGAGCAGTTCTTC. Translating it yields CASSLEGVSYNEQFF.

The chain combines TRBV9 with TRBJ2-7; 8 bases fit TRBD2. Germline lookup yields CDR1 SGDLS and CDR2 YYNGEE. This CDR3 contains 15 residues. V lost 3 bases, J lost 5 bases, and 10 bases stayed unmatched. In DNA form, the CDR3 reads TGTGCCAGCAGCGGACAAGCGGGGGCAGGGAACGAGCAGTACTTC. As protein: CASSGQAGAGNEQYF.

The V and J genes are TRBV7-3 and TRBJ2-1; 8 bases align to TRBD1. This CDR3 has 15 amino acids. Losses at the gene ends were 4 bases for V and 4 bases for J; bases not matched to a gene: 6. CDR1 is SGHTA and CDR2 is FQGTGA in the germline V gene. CDR3 in DNA: TGTGCCAGCAGCTACGGACAGGGATCGTACAATGAGCAGTTCTTC. Translating it yields CASSYGQGSYNEQFF.

The chain employs TRBV10-3 and TRBJ2-5; maybe TRBD1 (6 bases). The CDR3 is 14 amino acids. Trimming removed 11 bases from V and 2 bases from J, with 18 bases in between. Germline loops: CDR1 ENHRY, CDR2 SYGVKD. CDR3 protein: CAVKPRDKQETQYF. As DNA, the CDR3 is TGTGCCGTCAAACCCCGGGACAAACAAGAGACCCAGTACTTC.

The rearrangement joins TRBV15 to TRBJ2-7; TRBD1 might be the D (6 bases). CDR1 is LNHNV and CDR2 is YYDKDF in the germline V gene (reference sequence). V lost 1 base, J lost 8 bases, and 15 bases lay in between. The length of the CDR3 is 14 residues. For the CDR3, the DNA is TGTGCCACCAGCAGAGTTCAGGGACAACCTAAGCAGTACTTC. It codes for CATSRVQGQPKQYF.

The chain employs TRBV19 and TRBJ1-1, with TRBD1 identical over 8 bases. Trimming took 7 bases from V and 6 from J; bases not matched to a gene: 10. The germline gives CDR1 LNHDA, CDR2 SQIVND (reference sequence). The CDR3 is 14 amino acids. CDR3 sequence: CASTSDRVEAEAFF. In nucleotides, the CDR3 is TGTGCCAGTACCTCGGACAGGGTAGAGGCTGAAGCTTTCTTT.